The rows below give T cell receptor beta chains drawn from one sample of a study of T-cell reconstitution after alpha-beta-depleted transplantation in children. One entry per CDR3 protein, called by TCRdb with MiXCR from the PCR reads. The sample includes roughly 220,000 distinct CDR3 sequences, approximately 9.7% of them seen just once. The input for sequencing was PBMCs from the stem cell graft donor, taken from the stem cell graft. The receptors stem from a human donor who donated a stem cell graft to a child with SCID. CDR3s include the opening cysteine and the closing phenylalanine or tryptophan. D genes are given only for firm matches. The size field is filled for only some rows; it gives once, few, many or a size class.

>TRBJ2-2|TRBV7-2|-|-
TGTGCCAGCAGTTTATCAGGGTGGGAAGCCCGTACCGGGGAGCTGTTTTTT
CASSLSGWEARTGELFF
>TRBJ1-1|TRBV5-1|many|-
TGCGCCAGCAGCTTGATACAGGGGAACACTGAAGCTTTCTTT
CASSLIQGNTEAFF
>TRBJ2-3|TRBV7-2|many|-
TGTGCCAGCAGCTTTAGGATGGATACGCAGTATTTT
CASSFRMDTQYF
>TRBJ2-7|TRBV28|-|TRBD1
TGTGCCAGCAGTTTCGCCGGGACAGGGGGCGACGAGCAGTACTTC
CASSFAGTGGDEQYF
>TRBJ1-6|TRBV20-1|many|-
TGCAGTGCTGCGTTGGACGCCGGGAGAAGTTCACCCCTCCACTTT
CSAALDAGRSSPLHF
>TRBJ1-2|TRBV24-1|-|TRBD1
TGTGCCACCAGTGATTCGGGACAGCCCTATGGCTACACCTTC
CATSDSGQPYGYTF
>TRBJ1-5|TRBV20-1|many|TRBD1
TGCAGTGCTACCTATACAGGGGCCTCGGGACGTCAGCCCCAGCATTTT
CSATYTGASGRQPQHF
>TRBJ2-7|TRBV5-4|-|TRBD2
TGTGCCAGCAGCTTGTCGTCTAGCGGCTTCTACGAGCAGTACTTC
CASSLSSSGFYEQYF
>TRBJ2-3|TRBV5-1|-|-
TGCGCCAGCAGCTCGGTGCTGGGGGATACGCAGTATTTT
CASSSVLGDTQYF
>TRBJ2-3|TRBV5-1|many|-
TGCGCCAGCAGCTTGCCCTCTAGTCCCCTCACAGATACGCAGTATTTT
CASSLPSSPLTDTQYF
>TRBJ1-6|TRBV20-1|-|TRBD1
TGCAGTGCTACCGTAGGGACAGGGGGATTGCTCCTCCACTTT
CSATVGTGGLLLHF
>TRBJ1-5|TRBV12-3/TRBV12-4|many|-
TGTGCCAGCAGTCCCCGCGGCCCCCCCAGCAATCAGCCCCAGCATTTT
CASSPRGPPSNQPQHF
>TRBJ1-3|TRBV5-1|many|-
TGCGCCAGCAGCCCCCCTTGGGCTGGAAACACCATATATTTT
CASSPPWAGNTIYF
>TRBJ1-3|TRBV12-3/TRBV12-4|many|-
TGTGCCAGCACCTCTAAAGGAGTCTCTGGAAACACCATATATTTT
CASTSKGVSGNTIYF
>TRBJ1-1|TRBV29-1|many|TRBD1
TGCAGCCTTACAGGGGTGAGCACTGAAGCTTTCTTT
CSLTGVSTEAFF
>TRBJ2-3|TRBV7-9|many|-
TGTGCCAGCAGCTTAGTCTTGGGTCCCGGTGCTACGCAGTATTTT
CASSLVLGPGATQYF
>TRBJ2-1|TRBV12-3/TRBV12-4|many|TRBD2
TGTGCCAGCAGCTCCCGGACTAGCGGGGGCAGGTACAATGAGCAGTTCTTC
CASSSRTSGGRYNEQFF
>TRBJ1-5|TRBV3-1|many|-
TGTGCCAGCAGCCACGGCGGGGCGGGGAATCAGCCCCAGCATTTT
CASSHGGAGNQPQHF
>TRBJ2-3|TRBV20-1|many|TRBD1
TGCAGTGCTAGGGTTAGGGGGCCGACAGATACGCAGTATTTT
CSARVRGPTDTQYF
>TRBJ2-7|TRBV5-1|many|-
TGCGCCAGCAGCTTGGGATCATCTCTCTCGGGGGAGCAGTACTTC
CASSLGSSLSGEQYF
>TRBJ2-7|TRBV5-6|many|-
TGTGCCAGCATCCGGTCGGTACCCTACGAGCAGTACTTC
CASIRSVPYEQYF
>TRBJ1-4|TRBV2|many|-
TGTGCCAGCAGTGCCGTCCTGGAGTACGAAAAACTGTTTTTT
CASSAVLEYEKLFF
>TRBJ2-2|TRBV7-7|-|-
TGTGCCAGTGGCGGGTCCCGCGCGAACACCGGGGAGCTGTTTTTT
CASGGSRANTGELFF
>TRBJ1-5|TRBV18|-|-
TGTGCCAGCTCACCATCCGGATCGTATCAGCCCCAGCATTTT
CASSPSGSYQPQHF
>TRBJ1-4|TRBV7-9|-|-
TGTGCCAGCAGCTTCAGGGAAAAACTGTTTTTT
CASSFREKLFF
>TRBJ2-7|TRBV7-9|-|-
TGTGCCAGCAGCCCCGAGGGGGGTTACGAGCAGTACTTC
CASSPEGGYEQYF
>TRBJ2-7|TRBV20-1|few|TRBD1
TGCAGTGCCATAGACAGAAGGGGGCCCGGTCTGGAGCAGTACTTC
CSAIDRRGPGLEQYF
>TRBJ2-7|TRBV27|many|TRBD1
TGTGCCAGCAGTGTCTTAGGTGGCAGGGGGCCTTACGAGCAGTACTTC
CASSVLGGRGPYEQYF
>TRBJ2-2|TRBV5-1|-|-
TGCGCCAGCAGCTCGCCCGGGGGCACCGGGGAGCTGTTTTTT
CASSSPGGTGELFF
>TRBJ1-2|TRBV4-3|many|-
TGCGCCAGCAGCCAAGATGGCTACCGCTATGGCTACACCTTC
CASSQDGYRYGYTF
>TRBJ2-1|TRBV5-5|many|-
TGTGCCAGCAGGACAGCTGGGACCCCCTACAATGAGCAGTTCTTC
CASRTAGTPYNEQFF
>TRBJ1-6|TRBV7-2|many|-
TGTGCCAGCAGCTTGGACGGCTATAATTCACCCCTCCACTTT
CASSLDGYNSPLHF
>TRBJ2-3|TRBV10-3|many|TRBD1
TGTGCCATCAGACCGGGACAGAAGACAGATACGCAGTATTTT
CAIRPGQKTDTQYF
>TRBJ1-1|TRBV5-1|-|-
TGCGCCAGCAGCCACGGCCTGATCGGGCACACTGAAGCTTTCTTT
CASSHGLIGHTEAFF
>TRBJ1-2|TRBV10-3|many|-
TGTGCCATCAGTGAAACAGTTTATGGCTACACCTTC
CAISETVYGYTF
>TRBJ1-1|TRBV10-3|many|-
TGTGCCATCAGGGTGACAGTCAACACTGAAGCTTTCTTT
CAIRVTVNTEAFF
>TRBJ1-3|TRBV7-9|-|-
TGTGCCGCCGGCCCCCCAACCCCCTCTTTCTCTGGAAACACCATATATTTT
CAAGPPTPSFSGNTIYF
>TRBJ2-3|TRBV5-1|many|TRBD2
TGCGCCAGCAGCTCCGGACTAGCGGGGGGGTTCACAGATACGCAGTATTTT
CASSSGLAGGFTDTQYF
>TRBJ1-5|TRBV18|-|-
TGTGCCAGCTCACCAGAGATTAGTTATCAGCCCCAGCATTTT
CASSPEISYQPQHF
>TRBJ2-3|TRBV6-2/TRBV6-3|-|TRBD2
TGTGCCAGCAGAGGAAACCCTACTAGAGGGGCTAGCGGGGGTACAGATACGCAGTATTTT
CASRGNPTRGASGGTDTQYF
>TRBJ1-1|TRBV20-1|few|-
TGCAGTGCTAGAGCCCCACCAGGGAACACTGAAGCTTTCTTT
CSARAPPGNTEAFF
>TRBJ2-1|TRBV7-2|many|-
TGTGCCAGCAGCTCACAAAGCAGGGGTGCCTACAATGAGCAGTTCTTC
CASSSQSRGAYNEQFF
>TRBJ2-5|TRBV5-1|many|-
TGCGCCAGCAGCTCCGCAGGGCCTCAAGAGACCCAGTACTTC
CASSSAGPQETQYF
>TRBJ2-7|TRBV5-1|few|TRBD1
TGCGCCAGCAGCACCGGACAGGGGTTGGGCGAGCAGTACTTC
CASSTGQGLGEQYF
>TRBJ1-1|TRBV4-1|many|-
TGCGCCAGCAGCCAAGTGCCAGGGAACACTGAAGCTTTCTTT
CASSQVPGNTEAFF
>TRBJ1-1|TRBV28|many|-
TGTGCCAGCGCCTGGGTGGGGAACACTGAAGCTTTCTTT
CASAWVGNTEAFF
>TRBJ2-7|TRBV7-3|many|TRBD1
TGTGCCAGCAGTCCCGGGACAGGGTCCGAGCAGTACTTC
CASSPGTGSEQYF